The text below deals with one T cell receptor (beta chain). At one end, the junction sequence differs from germline, possibly due to a read error. The data are from a study of Tregs in tolerant kidney transplant recipients. Germline V gene lookup returns CDR1 SGHNT and CDR2 YYREEE (reference sequence). This CDR3 comprises 13 residues. Clones were read by immunoSEQ multiplex PCR, and TCRdb kept only the in-frame ones, dropping some. The data hold 200,000 to 300,000 clones, with around 81% observed a single time. The chain recombines TRBV5-4 with TRBJ2-7; a possible D gene is TRBD1 (5 bases). This TCR came from a human donor in good health. What was sequenced was CD4+ T cells from blood. The CDR3, as DNA: TGTGCCAGCAGCCGCCCCGGGTACAGGACCGCAAACTTC. Translation: CASSRPGYRTANF.